The following is a T cell receptor (beta chain) sequence with its context. Its antigen remains unidentified. Sequenced by immunoSEQ multiplex PCR; TCRdb stores in-frame clones only, minus some. This table holds approximately 130,000 clones, 90% to 95% found once. The data stem from a study of T cell responses to AZD1222 COVID-19 vaccine. Broader study findings: Recipients of AZD1222 seropositive at baseline numbered only 5 or 6. There were mostly white British donors and more females than males, and clonal diversity was possibly underestimated. Repertoires were obtained only post-peak T cell response. Two AZD1222 doses significantly raised spike-specific TCR breadth and depth over controls.

The CDR3 sequence is 12 residues long. Germline V gene lookup returns CDR1 MDHEN and CDR2 SYDVKM. The V end lost 4 bases, the J end lost 0 bases, and 4 bases lay between the germline ends. This sequence was found in an adult in good health. The rearrangement links TRBV28 to TRBJ2-7; D is unresolved. The sequencing here drew on peripheral blood, taken on day 0 of AZD1222 vaccination. As DNA, the CDR3 is TGTGCCAGCAGTTCCCTCTCCTACGAGCAGTACTTC. This translates into CASSSLSYEQYF.